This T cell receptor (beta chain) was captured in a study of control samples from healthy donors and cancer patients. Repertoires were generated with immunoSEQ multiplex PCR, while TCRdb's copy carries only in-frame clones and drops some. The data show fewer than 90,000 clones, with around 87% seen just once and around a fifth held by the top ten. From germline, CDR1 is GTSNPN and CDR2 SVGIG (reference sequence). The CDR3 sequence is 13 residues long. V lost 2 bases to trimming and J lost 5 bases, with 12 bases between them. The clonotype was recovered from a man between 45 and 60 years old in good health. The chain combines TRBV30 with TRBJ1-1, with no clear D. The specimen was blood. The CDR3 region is CAWSPGAGTEAFF. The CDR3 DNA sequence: TGTGCCTGGAGTCCCGGCGCGGGAACTGAAGCTTTCTTT.